The clone carrying this TCR beta chain was seen only a few times. Its antigen remains unknown. These data come from a study of PD-1 blockade in classical Hodgkin lymphoma. Study-wide points: Complete responders possessed baseline diversity comparable to newly diagnosed patients. Exclusion applied to patients who initiated nivolumab less than 1 year following ASCT. By C4D1 there was a significant rise in CD4+ TCR diversity but not in CD8+ TCR diversity.

The data were produced by immunoSEQ multiplex PCR, yet TCRdb's version contains in-frame clones alone and is incomplete. The repertoire holds about 40,000 clones, with about two thirds as singletons. Exposure to brentuximab vedotin varied, and each patient had relapsed following autologous stem cell transplantation. This clonotype was sampled from a human donor with classical Hodgkin lymphoma. This specimen was peripheral blood mononuclear cells (PBMCs), taken at baseline.

The CDR3 coding sequence is TGTGCCAGCAGACAGGGGGACTATGGCTACACCTTC. As protein: CASRQGDYGYTF. The V gene is TRBV2, the J gene TRBJ1-2; 8 bases map to TRBD1. This CDR3 is 12 amino acids long. Germline V gene sequence: CDR1 SNHLY, CDR2 FYNNEI. J lost 3 bases, V lost 6 bases, and 0 bases had no gene match. Based on the CDR3 plus reference TRBV2 and TRBJ1-2, the full variable domain is EPEVTQTPSHQVTQMGQEVILRCVPISNHLYFYWYRQILGQKVEFLVSFYNNEISEKSEIFDDQFSVERPDGSNFTLKIRSTKLEDSAMYFCASRQGDYGYTFGSGTRLTVV.